This record looks at one T cell receptor beta chain sequence and its context. Its antigen is unidentified. The CDR3 is 16 residues long. V was clipped by 2 bases and J by 0 bases, with 13 bases between them. Germline V lookup: CDR1 MDHEN, CDR2 SYDVKM. The data derive from a study of T cell responses to AZD1222 COVID-19 vaccine. Findings of the study overall: Donors were largely white British and mainly female; clonal diversity was possibly underestimated.

The repertoire was sequenced with immunoSEQ multiplex PCR; TCRdb's copy has only in-frame clones and lacks some. The sample carries over 150,000 clones, 75% to 90% recorded once. This material consisted of peripheral blood, taken on day 0 of AZD1222 vaccination. The chain couples TRBV28 to TRBJ1-1, with D perhaps TRBD1 (6 bases). The receptor was derived from an adult in good health. CDR3 nucleotides: TGTGCCAGCAGTTTAATTGCAGGGGCGTTGAACACTGAAGCTTTCTTT. This encodes CASSLIAGALNTEAFF. Drawing the rest from reference TRBV28 and TRBJ1-1, the complete variable domain is DVKVTQSSRYLVKRTGEKVFLECVQDMDHENMFWYRQDPGLGLRLIYFSYDVKMKEKGDIPEGYSVSREKKERFSLILESASTNQTSMYLCASSLIAGALNTEAFFGQGTRLTVV.